Listed below are T cell receptor beta chains from one sample, sequenced in a study of blood T cells in healthy people across ages. TCRdb itself ran the 5' RACE reads through MiXCR, one entry per CDR3 protein. The table records 800,000 to 1,000,000 distinct CDR3 sequences, 40% to 60% of them present only once. The material sequenced was blood. Receptors were obtained from a man aged 30 to 39 in good health. Each CDR3 is given with its conserved first and last residue. The D gene is left open where the match is weak. Part of the rows lack a size; the others show once, few, many or a class for expanded clones.

j_gene,v_gene,d_gene,abundance,CDR3nt,CDR3aa
TRBJ1-2,TRBV20-1,TRBD1,-,TGCAGTGCTTATGGACAGGGGGCGAGGGGCTACACCTTC,CSAYGQGARGYTF
TRBJ1-3,TRBV10-3,-,-,TGTGCCATCAGACACACAACTGGAAACACCATATATTTT,CAIRHTTGNTIYF
TRBJ2-7,TRBV9,TRBD2,-,TGTGCCAGCAGCCCGGGACTAGTCAGCGAGCAGTACTTC,CASSPGLVSEQYF
TRBJ2-1,TRBV11-1,-,few,TGTGCCAGCAGCCTAGGGCCTAGCGAGCAGTTCTTC,CASSLGPSEQFF
TRBJ2-7,TRBV25-1,-,few,TGTGCCAGCAGTGATGAGGGGTGGTCCGAGCAGTACTTC,CASSDEGWSEQYF
TRBJ2-3,TRBV20-1,-,-,TGCAGTGCTAGTAGCAGCGCGAGCACAGATACGCAGTATTTT,CSASSSASTDTQYF
TRBJ1-2,TRBV28,-,-,TGTGCCAGCAGTTCCGCAGGGGAAGGAGATGGCTACACCTTC,CASSSAGEGDGYTF
TRBJ2-7,TRBV5-1,TRBD1,-,TGCGCCAGCAGCTCATATCTGGGACAGAACTACGAGCAGTACTTC,CASSSYLGQNYEQYF
TRBJ2-1,TRBV20-1,TRBD2,-,TGCAGTGCTAGAGATCGTGGAGGCGGGGGGGTATACAATGAGCAGTTCTTC,CSARDRGGGGVYNEQFF
TRBJ1-6,TRBV7-9,-,many,TGTGCCAGCAGCGATGCGGGATATAATTCACCCCTCCACTTT,CASSDAGYNSPLHF
TRBJ2-3,TRBV4-1,-,few,TGCGCCAGCAGCCAAGATGGTAAGGACACAGATACGCAGTATTTT,CASSQDGKDTDTQYF
TRBJ2-5,TRBV6-5,TRBD2,few,TGTGCCAGCAGTTACTCCGGGACTAACCAAGAGACCCAGTACTTC,CASSYSGTNQETQYF
TRBJ2-7,TRBV3-1,-,few,TGTGCCAGCAGCCAAGTTGGGGACGGACACTACGAGCAGTACTTC,CASSQVGDGHYEQYF
TRBJ2-7,TRBV4-1,-,-,TGCGCCAGCAGCCAACTACATACGGGGGTCTACGAGCAGTACTTC,CASSQLHTGVYEQYF
TRBJ2-5,TRBV18,-,few,TGTGCCAGCTCCCGAGAGTGGGCCGAACAAGAGACCCAGTACTTC,CASSREWAEQETQYF
TRBJ2-7,TRBV6-5,-,-,TGTGCCAGCAGTCAATACAGGAGTTCCTACGAGCAGTACTTC,CASSQYRSSYEQYF
TRBJ2-7,TRBV27,-,-,TGTGCCAGCAGTCTGGATGTGCGAACGTCTTGCTGCGAGCAGTACTTC,CASSLDVRTSCCEQYF
TRBJ1-5,TRBV7-2,-,-,TGTGTCAGCAGCTTAGTAGGGGGGAGCAATCAGCCCCAGCATTTT,CVSSLVGGSNQPQHF
TRBJ2-7,TRBV9,TRBD1,few,TGTGCCAGCAGCGTAGGGCCGGGACAGGACTACGAGCAGTACTTC,CASSVGPGQDYEQYF
TRBJ1-2,TRBV29-1,-,few,TGCAGCGTTGTAGGCGGAACCTATGGCTACACCTTC,CSVVGGTYGYTF
TRBJ1-1,TRBV30,-,-,TGTGCCCGCTCGAGAGGCCCGGCCATGAACACTAAAGCTTTCTTT,CARSRGPAMNTKAFF
TRBJ2-7,TRBV7-2,TRBD2,few,TGTGCCAGCACCATAGTTGGCGGGGGGCCCACCTACGAGCAGTACTTC,CASTIVGGGPTYEQYF
TRBJ2-7,TRBV6-1,-,-,TGTGCCAGCAGTGAAGCGGCCCACAATGAGCAGTACTTC,CASSEAAHNEQYF
TRBJ1-2,TRBV19,-,few,TGTGCCAGTAGTATAGGCGGGAATGGCTACACCTTC,CASSIGGNGYTF
TRBJ2-7,TRBV6-5,-,-,TGTGCCAGCACCAGGGTTTACCCGGAAGAGCAGTACTTC,CASTRVYPEEQYF
TRBJ2-2,TRBV10-3,-,-,TGTGCCATCTCTAGCAGGGAGGCCACCGGGGAGCTGTTTTTT,CAISSREATGELFF
TRBJ2-7,TRBV28,-,-,TGTGCCAGCAGTTTACACAGAACCTACGAGCAGTACTTC,CASSLHRTYEQYF
TRBJ2-1,TRBV6-5,-,-,TGTGCCAGCAGTTATAGAACTGAGCAGTTCTTC,CASSYRTEQFF
TRBJ2-3,TRBV7-2,TRBD2,few,TGTGCCAGCAGCACCCGTAGCGGGGGGCGGTCAGATACGCAGTATTTT,CASSTRSGGRSDTQYF
TRBJ1-1,TRBV3-1,-,-,TGTGCCAGCAGCCAGACCGCTGGAGCTTTCTTT,CASSQTAGAFF
TRBJ2-1,TRBV3-1,TRBD1,-,TGTGCCAGCAGCCAAGACAGGGGGTCTGAGCAGTTCTTC,CASSQDRGSEQFF
TRBJ1-5,TRBV27,-,-,TGTGCCAGCAGTCCGCGATCATCTGGGGGCAATCAGCCCCAGCATTTT,CASSPRSSGGNQPQHF
TRBJ2-7,TRBV2,-,-,TGTGCCAGCTTAAGGCGGGACGGGACGTACGAGCAGTACTTC,CASLRRDGTYEQYF
TRBJ2-7,TRBV4-2,-,-,TGTGCCAGCAGCTCCGGGCGCCAATCTCTCGAGCAGTACTTC,CASSSGRQSLEQYF
TRBJ2-2,TRBV7-8,-,-,TGTGCCAGCAGCTACCGGGCCGTTAATCAGCTGGACACCGGGGAGCTGTTTTTT,CASSYRAVNQLDTGELFF
TRBJ2-3,TRBV20-1,-,few,TGCAGTGGTTCCGGGGATACGCAGTATTTT,CSGSGDTQYF
TRBJ2-1,TRBV2,TRBD2,few,TGTGCCAGCGTAGCGGGGGGGAGTAATGAGCAGTTCTTC,CASVAGGSNEQFF
TRBJ2-5,TRBV6-5,-,-,TGTGCCAGCAGTGACCAGGGTTTACAAGAGACCCAGTACTTC,CASSDQGLQETQYF
TRBJ2-7,TRBV6-2/TRBV6-3,-,-,TGTGCCAGCAGTCAGACCGGGACATTAGCCTACGAGCAGTACTTC,CASSQTGTLAYEQYF
TRBJ1-3,TRBV6-5,-,-,TGTGCCAGCAGTTCCGGACAGACTGGAAACACCATATATTTT,CASSSGQTGNTIYF
TRBJ2-3,TRBV20-1,-,-,TGCAGTGCCCGTTTGGCGGGATTGATCACAGATACGCAGTATTTT,CSARLAGLITDTQYF
TRBJ2-3,TRBV7-6,-,-,TGTGCCAGCTCGGGCGGGGACATGGATTACACAGATACGCAGTATTTT,CASSGGDMDYTDTQYF
TRBJ1-2,TRBV7-2,-,-,TGTGCCAGCAGCTTAGACAGGGACCTCTATGGCTACACCTTC,CASSLDRDLYGYTF
TRBJ2-3,TRBV11-3,-,-,TGTGCCAGCAGCCCGATAGAGGCAGGGGAAGATACGCAGTATTTT,CASSPIEAGEDTQYF
TRBJ1-1,TRBV6-2/TRBV6-3,TRBD1,once,TGTGCCAGCAGTTACACAACCGGCGGGACAGCCTCTTTCTTT,CASSYTTGGTASFF
TRBJ2-7,TRBV5-1,TRBD1,-,TGCGCCAGCAGCCAAGCCCCACAGGGGGTCTACGAGCAGTACTTC,CASSQAPQGVYEQYF
TRBJ2-7,TRBV7-9,-,few,TGTGCCAGCAGCTTAGAGGTTCGCAACGCGGAGCAGTACTTC,CASSLEVRNAEQYF
TRBJ2-1,TRBV12-3/TRBV12-4,-,-,TGTGCCAGCAGTTTAGCGGACGTACTCCGCAATGAGCAGTTCTTC,CASSLADVLRNEQFF
TRBJ2-6,TRBV7-9,-,few,TGTGCCAGTCAATCCTCTGGGGCCAACGTCCTGACTTTC,CASQSSGANVLTF
TRBJ1-6,TRBV4-2,-,few,TGTGCCAGCAGCCAAGACGGGGACGGCAATTCACCCCTCCACTTT,CASSQDGDGNSPLHF
TRBJ1-4,TRBV18,TRBD1,few,TGTGCCAGCTCACCCGGGACAGGGCAGGAAAAACTGTTTTTT,CASSPGTGQEKLFF
TRBJ2-7,TRBV4-2,TRBD2,-,TGTGCCTGCAGCCAGCAGGCCGGAGCGGGGGGTTCCTACGAGCAGTACTTC,CACSQQAGAGGSYEQYF
TRBJ2-3,TRBV20-1,-,-,TGCAGTGCGAATCCAGGCACTCACCTATATACGCAGTATTTT,CSANPGTHLYTQYF
TRBJ2-7,TRBV6-2/TRBV6-3,-,-,TGTGCCAGCAGGCTGACGGGGGGCCCCTACAATGAGCAGTACTTC,CASRLTGGPYNEQYF
TRBJ2-7,TRBV6-1,TRBD1,-,TGTGCCAGCCGGGGACAGGGGTACTACGAGCAGTACTTC,CASRGQGYYEQYF
TRBJ2-3,TRBV29-1,TRBD2,-,TGCAGCGTTGAAGATAGACTAGCGGGTGTTGGAGATACGCAGTATTTT,CSVEDRLAGVGDTQYF
TRBJ2-5,TRBV5-6,-,few,TGTGCCAGCAGCCCGTCTAGCTCGGAGACCCAGTACTTC,CASSPSSSETQYF
TRBJ2-4,TRBV27,-,many,TGTGCCAGCAGTCGGACAGATGCCAAAAACATTCAGTACTTC,CASSRTDAKNIQYF
TRBJ1-2,TRBV12-3/TRBV12-4,-,many,TGTGCCAGCAGTTTTCTGTGGGTGGAAGGCTACACCTTC,CASSFLWVEGYTF